The 3 T cell receptor beta chains below all came from one sample that was sequenced in a study of beta chain features in type 1 diabetes. Study-wide results and limits: For Type 1 diabetes patients, all four CD4+ subsets carried TCRB CDR3s that were moderately but significantly shorter.

The study reverse transcribed the entire isolated RNA, so it sequenced expressed TCRB transcripts. Profiled with immunoSEQ multiplex PCR; TCRdb holds only in-frame clones, not every one. The sample has over 300,000 clones; around 8.5% are singletons. The antigens of these receptors remain unknown. Sample: central memory CD4+ T cells from blood. Receptors originate from a man aged 30 to 39 with type 1 diabetes.

Concerning this clone itself: The same CDR3 also results from other DNA sequences found in this sample. The chain employs TRBV20-1 and TRBJ2-3; D unclear. Trimming left V 4 bases short and J 2 bases short, with 4 bases between. This CDR3 spans 11 amino acids. Per germline, CDR1 DFQATT and CDR2 SNEGSKA (reference sequence). The CDR3 loop is CSAIATDTQYF. As DNA, the CDR3 is TGCAGTGCTATCGCCACAGATACGCAGTATTTT.

The sample holds a few counts of this clone. The chain recombines TRBV29-1 with TRBJ1-2; D not resolved. Trimming took off 0 bases at V and 2 bases at J, with 7 bases between the two ends. Germline V gene lookup returns CDR1 SQVTM and CDR2 ANQGSEA. This CDR3 comprises 13 residues. Here the CDR3 reads CSVEEVINYGYTF. CDR3 DNA sequence: TGCAGCGTTGAAGAAGTCATCAACTATGGCTACACCTTC.

This chain links TRBV15 with TRBJ2-7, with D possibly being TRBD1 (5 bases). The CDR3 is 14 residues long. Trimming left V 3 bases short and J 2 bases short, with 11 bases between. The germline V gene has CDR1 LNHNV and CDR2 YYDKDF (reference sequence). The CDR3 region has the DNA TGTGCCACCAGCAGTCCTGACAGAGCCTACGAGCAGTACTTC. Amino acid sequence: CATSSPDRAYEQYF.